A single sample is the source of the 5 T cell receptor beta chains below, sequenced in a study of T cell repertoires and HLA-DP antigens. This table comes from immunoSEQ multiplex PCR, and its TCRdb copy is limited to in-frame clones, with some not included. Altogether around 70,000 clones are present, 80% being singletons, with the ten largest covering 1.6%. Their cognate antigens are unknown. Sequenced material: CD4+ T cells from PBMCs. The receptor source for this set is a man in his 60s in good health and CMV-seronegative.

The chain joins TRBV11-2 to TRBJ1-1, with 7 positions matching TRBD1. CDR1 and CDR2 (germline): SGHAT, FQNNGV. This CDR3 is 14 amino acids long. V lost 4 bases and J lost 5; bases outside the gene matches: 7. As DNA, the CDR3 is TGTGCCAGCAGCTCCTACAGGGGCGGAACTGAAGCTTTCTTT. Amino acid sequence: CASSSYRGGTEAFF.

This clone showed up just once. CDR3: CASSPSSYEQYV. In DNA form, the CDR3 reads TGTGCCAGCAGCCCAAGCTCCTACGAGCAGTACGTC. The V gene is TRBV6-5, the J gene TRBJ2-7; D remains ambiguous. Looked up from germline, CDR1 is MNHEY and CDR2 is SVGAGI. The CDR3 totals 12 residues. V gave up 6 bases and J gave up 0 bases, with 6 bases separating them.

The rearrangement uses TRBV6-6 and TRBJ2-3, with D perhaps matching TRBD2 (5 bases). CDR3 length equals 14 residues. Germline V gives CDR1 MNHNY, CDR2 SVGAGI (reference sequence). Trimming shortened V by 7 bases and J by 2 bases, and 13 bases separated the two germline ends. The CDR3 nucleotides read TGTGCCAGCAACCCCCCCGGGGTCACAGATACGCAGTATTTT. Translated, it gives CASNPPGVTDTQYF.

This clone came up once. The chain combines TRBV11-2 with TRBJ2-2; 9 bases match TRBD2. Per the germline V gene, CDR1 is SGHAT and CDR2 is FQNNGV. The CDR3 runs to 16 residues. V lost 0 bases and J lost 1; bases outside the gene matches: 0. CDR3 sequence (DNA): TGTGCCAGCAGCTTAGAACTAGCGGGGAACACCGGGGAGCTGTTTTTT. As protein: CASSLELAGNTGELFF.

The genes are TRBV25-1 and TRBJ2-5; D remains unclear. This CDR3 is 13 amino acids long. The ends were cut back, 3 bases at V and 2 bases at J, with 7 bases in the middle. Germline assignment: CDR1 MGHDK and CDR2 SYGVNS. Written as DNA, the CDR3 is TGTGCCAGCAGTGATACTGTACAAGAGACCCAGTACTTC. It translates to CASSDTVQETQYF.